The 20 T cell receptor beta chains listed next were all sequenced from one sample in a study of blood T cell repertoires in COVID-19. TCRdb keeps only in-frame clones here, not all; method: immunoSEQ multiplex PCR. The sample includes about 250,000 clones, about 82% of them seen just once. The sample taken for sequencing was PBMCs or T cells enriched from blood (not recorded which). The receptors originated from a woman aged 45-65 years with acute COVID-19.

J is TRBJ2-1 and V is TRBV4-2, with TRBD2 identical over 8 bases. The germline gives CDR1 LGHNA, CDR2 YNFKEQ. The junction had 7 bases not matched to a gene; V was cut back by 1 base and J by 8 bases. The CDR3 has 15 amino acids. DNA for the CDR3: TGTGCCAGCAGCCAAGCCTTAGCGGGGCGGGATGAGCAGTTCTTC. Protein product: CASSQALAGRDEQFF.

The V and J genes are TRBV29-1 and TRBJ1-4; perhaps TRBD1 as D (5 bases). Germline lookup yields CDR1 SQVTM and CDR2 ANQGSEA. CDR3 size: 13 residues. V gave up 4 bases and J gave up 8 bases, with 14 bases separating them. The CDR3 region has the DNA TGCAGCGTTGTGGACATAGGTAACGAAAAACTGTTTTTT. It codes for CSVVDIGNEKLFF.

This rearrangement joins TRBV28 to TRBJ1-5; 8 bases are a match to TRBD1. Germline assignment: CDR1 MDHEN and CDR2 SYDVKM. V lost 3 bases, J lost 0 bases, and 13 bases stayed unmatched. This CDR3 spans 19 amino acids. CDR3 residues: CASSFPSTGEIYSNQPQHF. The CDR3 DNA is TGTGCCAGCAGTTTTCCCTCGACAGGGGAGATTTATAGCAATCAGCCCCAGCATTTT.

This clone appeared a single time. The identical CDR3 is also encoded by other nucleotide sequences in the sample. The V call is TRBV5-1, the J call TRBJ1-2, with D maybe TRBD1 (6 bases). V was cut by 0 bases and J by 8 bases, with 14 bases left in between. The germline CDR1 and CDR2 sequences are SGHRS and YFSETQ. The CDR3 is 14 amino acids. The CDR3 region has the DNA TGCGCCAGCAGCTTGGGTCAGGGGCTAGGAGGCTACACCTTC. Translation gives CASSLGQGLGGYTF.

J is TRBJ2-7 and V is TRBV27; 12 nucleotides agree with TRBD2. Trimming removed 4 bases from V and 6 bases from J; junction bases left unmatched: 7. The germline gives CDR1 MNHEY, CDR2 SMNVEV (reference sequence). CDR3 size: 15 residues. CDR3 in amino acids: CASSSPSGGAFEQYF. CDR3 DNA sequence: TGTGCCAGCAGTTCGCCTAGCGGGGGGGCCTTCGAGCAGTACTTC.

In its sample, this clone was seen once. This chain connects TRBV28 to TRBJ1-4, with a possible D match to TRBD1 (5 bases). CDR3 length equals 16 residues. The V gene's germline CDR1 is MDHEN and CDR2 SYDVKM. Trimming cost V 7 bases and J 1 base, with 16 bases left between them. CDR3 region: CASNPMEGRTNEKLFF. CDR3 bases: TGTGCCAGCAACCCAATGGAGGGGCGAACTAATGAAAAACTGTTTTTT. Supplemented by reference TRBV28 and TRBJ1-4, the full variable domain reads DVKVTQSSRYLVKRTGEKVFLECVQDMDHENMFWYRQDPGLGLRLIYFSYDVKMKEKGDIPEGYSVSREKKERFSLILESASTNQTSMYLCASNPMEGRTNEKLFFGSGTQLSVL.

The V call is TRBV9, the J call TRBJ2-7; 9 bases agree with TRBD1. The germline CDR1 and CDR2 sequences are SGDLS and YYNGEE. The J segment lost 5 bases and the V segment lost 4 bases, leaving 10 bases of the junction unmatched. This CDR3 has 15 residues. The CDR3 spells CASSLRGQGIDEQYF. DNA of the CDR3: TGTGCCAGCAGCCTAAGGGGACAGGGTATAGACGAGCAGTACTTC.

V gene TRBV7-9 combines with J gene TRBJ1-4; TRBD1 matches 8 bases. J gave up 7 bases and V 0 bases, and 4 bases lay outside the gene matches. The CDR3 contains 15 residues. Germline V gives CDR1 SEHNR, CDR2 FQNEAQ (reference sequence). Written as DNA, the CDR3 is TGTGCCAGCAGCTTAGCCCAGGGGGCTAGTGAAAAACTGTTTTTT. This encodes CASSLAQGASEKLFF.

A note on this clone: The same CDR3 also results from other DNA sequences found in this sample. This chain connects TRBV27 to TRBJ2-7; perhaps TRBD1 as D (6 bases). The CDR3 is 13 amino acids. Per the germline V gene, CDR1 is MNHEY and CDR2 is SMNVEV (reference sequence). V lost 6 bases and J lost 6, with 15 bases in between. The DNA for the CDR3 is TGTGCCAGCAGCAACACAGGGTTCGGCGAGCAGTACTTC. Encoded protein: CASSNTGFGEQYF.

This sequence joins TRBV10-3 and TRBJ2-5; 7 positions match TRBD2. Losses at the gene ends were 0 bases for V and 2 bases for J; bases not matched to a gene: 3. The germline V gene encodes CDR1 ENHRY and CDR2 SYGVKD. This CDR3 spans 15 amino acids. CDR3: CAISESAGEQETQYF. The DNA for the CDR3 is TGTGCCATCAGTGAGTCGGCGGGGGAGCAAGAGACCCAGTACTTC.

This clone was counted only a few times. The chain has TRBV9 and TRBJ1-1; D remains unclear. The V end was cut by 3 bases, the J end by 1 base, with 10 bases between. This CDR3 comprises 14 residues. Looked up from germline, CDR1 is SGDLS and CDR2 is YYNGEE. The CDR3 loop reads CASSARNRNTEAFF. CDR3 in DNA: TGTGCCAGCAGCGCGCGAAATAGGAACACTGAAGCTTTCTTT.

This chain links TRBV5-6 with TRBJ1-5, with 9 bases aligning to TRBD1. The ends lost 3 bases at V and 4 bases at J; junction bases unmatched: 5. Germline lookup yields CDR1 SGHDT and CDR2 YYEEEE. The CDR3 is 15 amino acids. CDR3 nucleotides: TGTGCCAGCAGCTACGGGACAGGGCTGAATCAGCCCCAGCATTTT. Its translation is CASSYGTGLNQPQHF.

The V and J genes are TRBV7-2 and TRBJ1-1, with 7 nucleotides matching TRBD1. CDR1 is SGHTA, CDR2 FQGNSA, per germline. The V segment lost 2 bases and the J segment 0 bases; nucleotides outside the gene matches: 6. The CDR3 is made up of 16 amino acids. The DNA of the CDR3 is TGTGCCAGCAGCTTATCCAGGGGGTTGGTGAACACTGAAGCTTTCTTT. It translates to CASSLSRGLVNTEAFF.

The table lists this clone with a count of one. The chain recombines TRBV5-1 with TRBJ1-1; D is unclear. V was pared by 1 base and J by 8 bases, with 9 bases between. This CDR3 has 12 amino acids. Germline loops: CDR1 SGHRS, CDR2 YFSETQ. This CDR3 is CASSLSPGEAFF. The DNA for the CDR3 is TGCGCCAGCAGCTTGTCTCCCGGGGAAGCTTTCTTT. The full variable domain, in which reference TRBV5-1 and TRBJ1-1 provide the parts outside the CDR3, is KAGVTQTPRYLIKTRGQQVTLSCSPISGHRSVSWYQQTPGQGLQFLFEYFSETQRNKGNFPGRFSGRQFSNSRSEMNVSTLELGDSALYLCASSLSPGEAFFGQGTRLTVV.

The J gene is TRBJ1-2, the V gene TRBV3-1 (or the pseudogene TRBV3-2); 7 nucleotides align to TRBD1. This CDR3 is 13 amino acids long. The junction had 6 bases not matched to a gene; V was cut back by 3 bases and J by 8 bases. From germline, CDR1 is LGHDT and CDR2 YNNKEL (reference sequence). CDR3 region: CASSHRQGRGYTF. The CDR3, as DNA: TGTGCCAGCAGCCATAGACAGGGACGAGGCTACACCTTC.

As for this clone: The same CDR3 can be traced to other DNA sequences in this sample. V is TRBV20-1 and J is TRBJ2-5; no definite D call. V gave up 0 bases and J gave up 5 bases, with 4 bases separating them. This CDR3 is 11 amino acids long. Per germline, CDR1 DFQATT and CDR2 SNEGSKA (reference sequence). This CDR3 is CSARELETQYF. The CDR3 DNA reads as TGCAGTGCTAGAGAACTGGAGACCCAGTACTTC.

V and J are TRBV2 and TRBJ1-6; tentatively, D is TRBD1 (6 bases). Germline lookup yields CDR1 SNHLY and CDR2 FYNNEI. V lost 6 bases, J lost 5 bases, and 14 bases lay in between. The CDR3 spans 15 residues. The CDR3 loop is CASRPWGQNNSPLHF. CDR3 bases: TGTGCCAGCAGGCCGTGGGGGCAGAATAATTCACCCCTCCACTTT.

The CDR3 DNA sequence: TGTGCCAGCTCACCCGACAGGCCGAACACTGAAGCTTTCTTT. Protein product: CASSPDRPNTEAFF. J is TRBJ1-1 and V is TRBV18; weak D call: TRBD1 (6 bases). Trimming shortened V by 3 bases and J by 1 base, and 9 bases separated the two germline ends. The V gene's germline CDR1 is KGHSH and CDR2 LQKENI. The CDR3 spans 14 residues.

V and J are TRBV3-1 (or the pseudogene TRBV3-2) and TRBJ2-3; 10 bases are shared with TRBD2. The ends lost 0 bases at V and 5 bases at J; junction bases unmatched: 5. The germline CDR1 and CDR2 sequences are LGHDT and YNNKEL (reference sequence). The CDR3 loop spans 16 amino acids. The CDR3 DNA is TGTGCCAGCAGCCAAGACCCTAGCGGGGGTGGAGATACGCAGTATTTT. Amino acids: CASSQDPSGGGDTQYF.

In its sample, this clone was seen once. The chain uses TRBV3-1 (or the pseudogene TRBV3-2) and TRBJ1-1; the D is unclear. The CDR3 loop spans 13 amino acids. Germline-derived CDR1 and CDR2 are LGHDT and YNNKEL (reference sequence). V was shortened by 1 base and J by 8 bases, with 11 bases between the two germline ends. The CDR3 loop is CASSQGPQVEAFF. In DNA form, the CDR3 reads TGTGCCAGCAGCCAAGGGCCTCAGGTAGAAGCTTTCTTT.